This T cell receptor beta chain originates from a study of T cell repertoires in cytomegalovirus infection. With 5 bases clipped from V and 7 bases from J, the junction kept 15 bases outside the gene matches. This CDR3 is 17 amino acids long. From germline, CDR1 is SGHAT and CDR2 FQNNGV. TCRdb reprocessed the reads with MiXCR, giving one entry per CDR3 protein. Of a few hundred thousand distinct CDR3 sequences listed, about 20% are singletons. This clonotype has a handful of counts. The antigen remains undetermined. The chain uses TRBV11-2 and TRBJ2-1, with 9 nucleotides matching TRBD2. The clonotype originates from a human donor in good health (CMV status not recorded). Some clones in this sample may be carry-over from other donors' samples. The sample here was cultured PBMCs, taken from culture after CMV antigen stimulation. The CDR3 DNA follows: TGTGCCAGCAGCCGCTCTATGGTAGCGGGAGTAAAAAATGAGCAGTTCTTC. Protein sequence: CASSRSMVAGVKNEQFF.